This entry lists 27 T cell receptor beta chains sequenced from one sample in a study of cytomegalovirus exposure and HLA in healthy donors. With 60 Vbeta and 13 Jbeta primers, the PCR was carried out. Generated by immunoSEQ multiplex PCR, the TCRdb table keeps only in-frame clones and is missing some. The sample records 200,000 or so clones, more than 75% being singletons. Sequenced sample: PBMCs. Receptors were obtained from a human donor in good health.

This clone appeared once. The chain has TRBV19 and TRBJ1-4; D is undetermined. The germline V gene encodes CDR1 LNHDA and CDR2 SQIVND (reference sequence). The CDR3 contains 15 residues. V was shortened by 5 bases and J by 2 bases, with 12 bases between the two germline ends. The CDR3 coding sequence is TGTGCCAGTAGTCCTACCGAGGTGACTAATGAAAAACTGTTTTTT. Translating gives CASSPTEVTNEKLFF. Full variable domain (missing parts from reference TRBV19 and TRBJ1-4): DGGITQSPKYLFRKEGQNVTLSCEQNLNHDAMYWYRQDPGQGLRLIYYSQIVNDFQKGDIAEGYSVSREKKESFPLTVTSAQKNPTAFYLCASSPTEVTNEKLFFGSGTQLSVL.

This chain uses TRBV6-6 with TRBJ1-4; 11 nucleotides align to TRBD1. Germline CDR1 MNHNY, CDR2 SVGAGI (reference sequence). The J segment lost 1 base and the V segment lost 5 bases, leaving 3 bases of the junction unmatched. The CDR3 loop spans 16 amino acids. This CDR3 is CASSKGTGGTNEKLFF. In nucleotides, the CDR3 is TGTGCCAGCAGTAAAGGGACAGGGGGAACTAATGAAAAACTGTTTTTT.

The genes are TRBV5-4 and TRBJ1-1; D not certain. CDR3 length: 12 residues. The V end lost 3 bases, the J end lost 5 bases, and 8 bases lay between the germline ends. CDR1 is SGHNT and CDR2 is YYREEE in the germline V gene (reference sequence). Here the CDR3 DNA reads TGTGCCAGCAGCTCGGACTTAACTGAAGCTTTCTTT. Its translation: CASSSDLTEAFF.

V gene TRBV7-3 combines with J gene TRBJ2-7; 9 nucleotides line up with TRBD2. V was pared by 1 base and J by 4 bases, with 5 bases of the junction left unmatched. CDR3 length: 15 residues. Looked up from germline, CDR1 is SGHTA and CDR2 is FQGTGA. CDR3 in amino acids: CASSLNSGSPYEQYF. The CDR3 DNA follows: TGTGCCAGCAGCTTAAATAGCGGGAGTCCATACGAGCAGTACTTC.

The chain uses TRBV6-5 and TRBJ1-6, with 8 positions matching TRBD1. The CDR3 spans 13 residues. CDR1 and CDR2 (germline): MNHEY, SVGAGI. Losses at the gene ends were 6 bases for V and 5 bases for J; bases not matched to a gene: 0. DNA for the CDR3: TGTGCCAGCAGGGGACAGGATAATTCACCCCTCCACTTT. This gives the protein CASRGQDNSPLHF.

The chain links TRBV19 to TRBJ2-7; D might be TRBD1 (5 bases). Trimming removed 3 bases at V and 2 bases at J, with 14 bases between. CDR1 is LNHDA and CDR2 is SQIVND in the germline V gene (reference sequence). The CDR3 consists of 15 residues. CDR3: CASSMKLQGPYEQYF. The DNA for the CDR3 is TGTGCCAGTAGTATGAAATTGCAGGGCCCCTACGAGCAGTACTTC.

The CDR3 DNA reads TGCGCCAGCAGCTTCGGACAGGGCCGAGCTAACTATGGCTACACCTTC. It codes for CASSFGQGRANYGYTF. The rearrangement uses TRBV5-1 and TRBJ1-2; 8 nucleotides line up with TRBD1. V lost 2 bases and J lost 0; bases outside the gene matches: 6. The CDR3 totals 16 residues. Germline V gene sequence: CDR1 SGHRS, CDR2 YFSETQ.

The CDR3 sequence: CASSLDAFTGRNEQFF. DNA of the CDR3: TGTGCCAGCAGCTTGGATGCGTTTACAGGCAGAAATGAGCAGTTCTTC. This chain connects TRBV5-5 to TRBJ2-1; D is possibly TRBD1 (5 bases). V lost 0 bases and J lost 7, with 17 bases in between. The CDR3 spans 16 residues. Germline assignment: CDR1 SGHKS and CDR2 YYEKEE (reference sequence). The full variable domain, rest sourced from reference TRBV5-5 and TRBJ2-1, is DAGVTQSPTHLIKTRGQQVTLRCSPISGHKSVSWYQQVLGQGPQFIFQYYEKEERGRGNFPDRFSARQFPNYSSELNVNALLLGDSALYLCASSLDAFTGRNEQFFGPGTRLTVL.

The chain couples TRBV29-1 to TRBJ1-4, with D maybe TRBD1 (6 bases). The CDR3 covers 12 residues. Germline V CDR1 and CDR2: SQVTM, ANQGSEA. The V end lost 1 base, the J end lost 8 bases, and 8 bases lay between the germline ends. The CDR3 nucleotides read TGCAGCGTTGAAGGAACAGGGGAAAAACTGTTTTTT. Translation gives CSVEGTGEKLFF.

The chain uses TRBV19 and TRBJ2-1, with 8 bases matching TRBD2. This CDR3 region has 14 residues. Germline assignment: CDR1 LNHDA and CDR2 SQIVND (reference sequence). Losses at the gene ends were 6 bases for V and 6 bases for J; bases not matched to a gene: 7. CDR3 loop: CASRTTSEFNEQFF. In DNA form, the CDR3 reads TGTGCCAGTAGGACGACTAGCGAATTCAATGAGCAGTTCTTC.

The V and J genes are TRBV4-3 and TRBJ2-7, with 10 bases fitting TRBD2. The CDR3 spans 16 residues. Per germline, CDR1 LGHNA and CDR2 YSLEER. V dropped 0 bases and J dropped 2; count of bases not matched to a gene: 4. Here the CDR3 DNA reads TGCGCCAGCAGCCAAGAAATAGCGGGAGGTCCCTACGAGCAGTACTTC. Its protein is CASSQEIAGGPYEQYF.

V is TRBV7-9 and J is TRBJ2-3, with D hard to call. V was clipped by 2 bases and J by 5 bases, with 14 bases between them. Germline V gene sequence: CDR1 SEHNR, CDR2 FQNEAQ (reference sequence). This CDR3 is 15 amino acids long. The CDR3 reads CASSLNAALGDTQYF. The CDR3 DNA reads as TGTGCCAGCAGCTTAAATGCGGCCCTCGGAGATACGCAGTATTTT. Looking up the rest from reference TRBV7-9 and TRBJ2-3 gives the full variable domain: DTGVSQNPRHKITKRGQNVTFRCDPISEHNRLYWYRQTLGQGPEFLTYFQNEAQLEKSRLLSDRFSAERPKGSFSTLEIQRTEQGDSAMYLCASSLNAALGDTQYFGPGTRLTVL.

The chain recombines TRBV2 with TRBJ2-5; D not resolved. Trimming cost V 5 bases and J 4 bases, with 8 bases left between them. The CDR3 runs 12 residues. Germline values: CDR1 SNHLY, CDR2 FYNNEI. CDR3 region: CASSRRGETQYF. The CDR3 bases are TGTGCCAGCAGTAGGCGCGGAGAGACCCAGTACTTC.

This chain connects TRBV27 to TRBJ2-1; 10 positions agree with TRBD2. The V and J ends lost 4 bases and 0 bases, in that order; junction bases with no gene match: 6. The germline V gene has CDR1 MNHEY and CDR2 SMNVEV (reference sequence). CDR3 length: 17 amino acids. The CDR3 protein is CASSSPLAGGSYNEQFF. CDR3 bases: TGTGCCAGCAGTTCCCCCTTAGCGGGAGGCTCCTACAATGAGCAGTTCTTC.

In the case of this clone: Compared with germline, one end of the junction differs, possibly owing to a read error. This rearrangement joins TRBV2 to TRBJ2-5; D perhaps matches TRBD2 (7 bases). The germline CDR1 and CDR2 sequences are SNHLY and FYNNEI. The CDR3 sequence is 14 residues long. Here the CDR3 DNA reads TGTGCCACCAGTGGGGAGGGGGAGCAAGAGACCCAGTACTTC. It codes for CATSGEGEQETQYF.

To note about this clone: A read error may produce the germline difference seen at one junction end. The V gene is TRBV7-9, the J gene TRBJ2-3; 11 bases are a match to TRBD2. CDR1 SEHNR and CDR2 FQNEAQ come from the germline V gene (reference sequence). This CDR3 has 18 residues. In nucleotides, the CDR3 is TGTTCCAGCAGCTCCCCAAAAACTAGCGGGAGTGCGATAGATACGCAGTATTTT. Protein: CSSSSPKTSGSAIDTQYF.

This clone was seen more than once but under ten times. The chain carries TRBV25-1 and TRBJ1-2; 7 bases align to TRBD1. Germline-derived CDR1 and CDR2 are MGHDK and SYGVNS. The CDR3 sequence is 13 residues long. Unmatched junction bases numbered 5, after V lost 2 bases and J lost 8 bases. The CDR3, as DNA: TGTGCCAGCAGTGAAGGGACAGCCCTAGGCTACACCTTC. Encoded protein: CASSEGTALGYTF.

The chain carries TRBV5-6 and TRBJ2-1; 8 nucleotides match TRBD1. The CDR3 contains 17 residues. Unmatched junction bases numbered 15, after V lost 3 bases and J lost 7 bases. CDR1 and CDR2 from the germline V gene are SGHDT and YYEEEE. As DNA, the CDR3 is TGTGCCAGCAGCTCTAACAGGGGGGTCTACTTAATTAATGAGCAGTTCTTC. It is translated as CASSSNRGVYLINEQFF.

V and J are TRBV20-1 and TRBJ2-7; unclear D gene. Per the germline V gene, CDR1 is DFQATT and CDR2 is SNEGSKA (reference sequence). V lost 7 bases and J 1 base, leaving 8 bases between the germline ends. CDR3 length equals 11 residues. The CDR3 sequence is CSGTVSYEQYF. CDR3 in DNA: TGCAGTGGAACTGTTTCCTACGAGCAGTACTTC.

The V and J genes are TRBV19 and TRBJ1-1, with 8 bases fitting TRBD1. CDR3 length: 15 amino acids. From germline, CDR1 is LNHDA and CDR2 SQIVND (reference sequence). Losses at the gene ends were 7 bases for V and 2 bases for J; bases not matched to a gene: 9. CDR3 nucleotide sequence: TGTGCCAGTAACAAACAGGGGGGAGGAAACACTGAAGCTTTCTTT. Residues: CASNKQGGGNTEAFF.

V is TRBV5-1 and J is TRBJ1-1; TRBD1 matches at 7 bases. Germline lookup yields CDR1 SGHRS and CDR2 YFSETQ. The CDR3 consists of 18 residues. The J segment lost 1 base and the V segment lost 5 bases, leaving 17 bases of the junction unmatched. CDR3 region: CASRPVRTGDLKNTEAFF. The CDR3 nucleotides read TGCGCCAGCAGGCCGGTCAGGACAGGAGACCTAAAGAACACTGAAGCTTTCTTT. The whole variable domain, remainder taken from reference TRBV5-1 and TRBJ1-1, is KAGVTQTPRYLIKTRGQQVTLSCSPISGHRSVSWYQQTPGQGLQFLFEYFSETQRNKGNFPGRFSGRQFSNSRSEMNVSTLELGDSALYLCASRPVRTGDLKNTEAFFGQGTRLTVV.

V usage is TRBV9 and J usage is TRBJ1-2, with no clear D. Germline loops: CDR1 SGDLS, CDR2 YYNGEE. The CDR3 loop spans 15 amino acids. V gave up 1 base and J gave up 0 bases, with 10 bases separating them. Here the CDR3 DNA reads TGTGCCAGCAGCGTAAGTGCCCTAACTAACTATGGCTACACCTTC. This codes for CASSVSALTNYGYTF.

This chain links TRBV28 with TRBJ2-2; 7 bases align to TRBD1. There are 15 residues in the CDR3. Germline lookup yields CDR1 MDHEN and CDR2 SYDVKM. J was trimmed by 1 base and V by 3 bases; bases with no gene match: 2. The CDR3 DNA sequence: TGTGCCAGCAGTTTTGGGACAGAGAACACCGGGGAGCTGTTTTTT. Translation: CASSFGTENTGELFF.

The chain joins TRBV4-2 to TRBJ2-7; 8 nucleotides agree with TRBD1. Germline-derived CDR1 and CDR2 are LGHNA and YNFKEQ. The CDR3 extends over 15 amino acids. V lost 0 bases to trimming and J lost 0 bases; unmatched junction nucleotides: 1. CDR3 nucleotide sequence: TGTGCCAGCAGCCAAGAACAGGGGGGCTCCTACGAGCAGTACTTC. Its protein is CASSQEQGGSYEQYF.

This clone was seen only once. The chain links TRBV10-3 to TRBJ1-1; D may be TRBD1 (5 bases). Germline loops: CDR1 ENHRY, CDR2 SYGVKD. V was cut by 2 bases and J by 4 bases, with 14 bases left in between. This CDR3 spans 15 amino acids. Written as DNA, the CDR3 is TGTGCCATCAGTGAGCGGGGGGTCGGGATCACTGAAGCTTTCTTT. Encoded protein: CAISERGVGITEAFF.

The chain recombines TRBV25-1 with TRBJ2-2; TRBD1 matches 11 bases. The CDR3 length is 18 residues. Germline V lookup: CDR1 MGHDK, CDR2 SYGVNS. V lost 3 bases to trimming and J lost 2 bases; unmatched junction nucleotides: 8. The CDR3 sequence is CASSDPSGTGGNTGELFF. The CDR3 DNA sequence: TGTGCCAGCAGTGACCCCTCCGGGACAGGGGGAAACACCGGGGAGCTGTTTTTT.

V gene TRBV18 combines with J gene TRBJ2-3; TRBD2 agrees at 7 bases. The CDR3 has 16 residues. The V gene end was trimmed by 6 bases and the J gene end by 2 bases; junction bases not matched to a gene: 11. Looked up from germline, CDR1 is KGHSH and CDR2 is LQKENI. DNA of the CDR3: TGTGCCAGCTCGGGACTAACACCTACCAACACAGATACGCAGTATTTT. Amino acids: CASSGLTPTNTDTQYF.